These T cell receptor beta chains were read from a single sample in a study of blood T cells in healthy people across ages. TCRdb recomputed calls from the 5' RACE reads with MiXCR, one row per CDR3 protein. The sample carries some 1.4 million distinct CDR3 sequences, 42% recorded once. Sequencing was done on a sample of blood. These receptors were taken from a woman aged 18-29 years in good health. Each CDR3 is given with its conserved first and last residue. The order of the fields is clone size, J gene, V gene, D gene, CDR3 protein, CDR3 DNA. The D gene is left open where the match is weak. Size is stated for part of the rows, as once, few or many counts, or as a class when the clone is expanded.

.	TRBJ2-7	TRBV20-1	TRBD1	CSARAFTGQGIYEQYF	TGCAGTGCTAGAGCCTTTACGGGACAGGGGATCTACGAGCAGTACTTC
.	TRBJ2-5	TRBV4-1	.	CASSQTAAQETQYF	TGCGCCAGCAGCCAGACAGCTGCCCAAGAGACCCAGTACTTC
.	TRBJ2-7	TRBV2	.	CASGSQGGSSYEQYF	TGTGCCAGCGGAAGTCAGGGGGGAAGCTCCTACGAGCAGTACTTC
few	TRBJ2-1	TRBV12-3/TRBV12-4	.	CASILGAGDNEQFF	TGTGCCAGCATCCTAGGGGCAGGGGACAATGAGCAGTTCTTC
once	TRBJ2-2	TRBV5-1	TRBD1	CASSPYGTANTGELFF	TGCGCCAGCAGCCCCTACGGGACAGCGAACACCGGGGAGCTGTTTTTT
.	TRBJ2-7	TRBV10-3	TRBD1	CATRDRGPYEQYF	TGTGCCACCCGGGACAGGGGTCCCTACGAGCAGTACTTC
few	TRBJ2-3	TRBV12-3/TRBV12-4	.	CASSGGLGTQYF	TGTGCCAGCAGTGGGGGCCTTGGTACGCAGTATTTT
few	TRBJ2-7	TRBV7-2	TRBD2	CASSLGGGLVRYEQYF	TGTGCCAGCAGCTTAGGGGGGGGACTAGTGAGGTACGAGCAGTACTTC
.	TRBJ2-7	TRBV6-5	TRBD1	CASSYSDRGYYEQYF	TGTGCCAGCAGTTACTCTGACAGGGGATACTACGAGCAGTACTTC
.	TRBJ1-5	TRBV6-6	TRBD1	CASRSGQGDNQPQHF	TGTGCCAGCAGATCCGGACAGGGAGACAATCAGCCCCAGCATTTT
few	TRBJ2-1	TRBV15	TRBD1	CATSRVAGGYNEQFF	TGTGCCACCAGCAGAGTGGCAGGGGGATACAATGAGCAGTTCTTC
.	TRBJ2-7	TRBV24-1	.	CATSDNGNGPDEQYF	TGTGCCACCAGTGATAACGGGAACGGTCCGGATGAGCAGTACTTC
.	TRBJ1-2	TRBV7-9	TRBD1	CASSYWDRELDYGYTF	TGTGCCAGCAGCTATTGGGACAGGGAGCTTGACTATGGCTACACCTTC
.	TRBJ2-3	TRBV28	.	CASSSLWTESTDTQYF	TGTGCCAGCAGTTCTCTTTGGACAGAATCCACAGATACGCAGTATTTT
.	TRBJ1-3	TRBV27	.	CASSLLGAIGNTIYF	TGTGCCAGCAGTTTATTAGGTGCAATCGGAAACACCATATATTTT
.	TRBJ2-7	TRBV29-1	.	CSVGGGEQYF	TGCAGCGTTGGAGGGGGCGAGCAGTACTTC
few	TRBJ1-1	TRBV7-9	.	CASSFWGRDTEAFF	TGTGCCAGCAGCTTTTGGGGGCGGGACACTGAAGCTTTCTTT
.	TRBJ2-6	TRBV9	TRBD2	CASSLPGLAISGANVLTF	TGTGCCAGCAGCCTTCCGGGACTAGCTATAAGTGGGGCCAACGTCCTGACTTTC
.	TRBJ2-7	TRBV12-3/TRBV12-4	.	CASSGVIRNEQYF	TGTGCCAGCAGTGGCGTAATTCGGAACGAGCAGTACTTC
few	TRBJ2-7	TRBV20-1	.	CSASRTGTTYEQYF	TGCAGTGCTAGCAGAACAGGCACTACCTACGAGCAGTACTTC
.	TRBJ2-1	TRBV20-1	.	CSAGVGGSSYNEQFF	TGCAGTGCTGGTGTGGGAGGCAGCTCCTACAATGAGCAGTTCTTC
.	TRBJ2-4	TRBV6-1	TRBD2	CASMGEGAAKNIQYF	TGTGCCAGCATGGGGGAGGGTGCAGCCAAAAACATTCAGTACTTC
few	TRBJ2-7	TRBV6-6	TRBD2	CASSPVVAGVRSYEQYF	TGTGCCAGCAGCCCCGTTGTAGCGGGTGTGAGGTCCTACGAGCAGTACTTC
.	TRBJ1-1	TRBV20-1	.	CSARDPKESNTEAFF	TGCAGTGCTAGAGATCCCAAGGAATCGAACACTGAAGCTTTCTTT
.	TRBJ2-1	TRBV20-1	.	CSARDEGGLRGHEQFF	TGCAGTGCTAGAGATGAGGGGGGTCTCCGGGGGCATGAGCAGTTCTTC
.	TRBJ1-5	TRBV12-3/TRBV12-4	.	CASSEAGRAGQPQHF	TGTGCCAGCAGTGAAGCGGGGAGGGCGGGACAGCCCCAGCATTTT
.	TRBJ2-1	TRBV3-1	TRBD1	CASSRQGVYNEQFF	TGTGCCAGCAGCCGACAGGGGGTTTACAATGAGCAGTTCTTC
.	TRBJ2-7	TRBV9	TRBD1	CASSVTGTGVYEQYF	TGTGCCAGCAGCGTCACCGGGACAGGGGTTTACGAGCAGTACTTC
few	TRBJ2-5	TRBV7-2	TRBD2	CASSLVRTGGSEQYF	TGTGCCAGCAGCTTAGTAAGGACCGGGGGGTCTGAGCAGTACTTC
few	TRBJ2-3	TRBV7-2	TRBD2	CASSRNGGSTDTQYF	TGTGCCAGCAGCAGAAACGGGGGGAGCACAGATACGCAGTATTTT
.	TRBJ2-5	TRBV6-6	.	CASSYPGTFTETQYF	TGTGCCAGCAGTTACCCTGGGACTTTCACGGAGACCCAGTACTTC
few	TRBJ1-2	TRBV10-3	TRBD1	CAISGGQGRHGYTF	TGTGCCATCAGTGGGGGACAGGGAAGACATGGCTACACCTTC
.	TRBJ1-1	TRBV30	TRBD1	CAWSATGKGWTEAFF	TGTGCCTGGAGTGCGACAGGGAAGGGATGGACTGAAGCTTTCTTT
few	TRBJ2-1	TRBV20-1	TRBD1	CSARTSQGAYNEQFF	TGCAGTGCTAGGACCTCACAGGGGGCGTACAATGAGCAGTTCTTC
.	TRBJ2-1	TRBV5-1	.	CASSGTPSTYNEQFF	TGCGCCAGCAGCGGGACACCTTCAACCTACAATGAGCAGTTCTTC
few	TRBJ2-3	TRBV6-1	.	CASSNIQDTQYF	TGTGCCAGCAGTAATATTCAAGATACGCAGTATTTT
.	TRBJ1-1	TRBV3-1	.	CASSQRDRNTEAFF	TGTGCCAGCAGCCAAAGGGACCGGAACACTGAAGCTTTCTTT
.	TRBJ2-1	TRBV20-1	TRBD2	CSASSVTSGRGDEQFF	TGCAGTGCCAGTTCCGTAACTAGCGGGAGAGGGGATGAGCAGTTCTTC
.	TRBJ1-1	TRBV12-3/TRBV12-4	.	CASSLAGGEAFF	TGTGCCAGCAGTTTAGCGGGCGGTGAAGCTTTCTTT
few	TRBJ2-5	TRBV10-3	TRBD1	CAIWTGLQETQYF	TGTGCCATCTGGACAGGGCTCCAAGAGACCCAGTACTTC
few	TRBJ2-1	TRBV5-1	TRBD2	CASSLDLAGVGEQFF	TGCGCCAGCAGCTTGGATCTAGCGGGGGTGGGAGAGCAGTTCTTC
few	TRBJ2-1	TRBV11-2	.	CASSLDAREYTDEQFF	TGTGCCAGCAGCTTAGATGCACGGGAGTACACCGATGAGCAGTTCTTC
.	TRBJ2-7	TRBV20-1	.	CSALDPPSSYEQYF	TGCAGTGCTTTGGACCCGCCGAGCTCCTACGAGCAGTACTTC
few	TRBJ2-7	TRBV10-2	TRBD1	CASSPIRTGEAYEQYF	TGCGCCAGCAGTCCTATACGGACAGGGGAAGCCTACGAGCAGTACTTC
.	TRBJ1-2	TRBV4-1	.	CASSQDWAGLGYTF	TGCGCCAGCAGCCAAGATTGGGCAGGGCTGGGCTACACCTTC
many	TRBJ1-2	TRBV29-1	.	CSVSQGFDYGYTF	TGCAGCGTTTCCCAGGGATTTGACTATGGCTACACCTTC
few	TRBJ2-5	TRBV28	TRBD1	CASIPSGTASVKQYF	TGTGCCAGCATCCCATCCGGGACAGCTTCCGTAAAGCAGTACTTC
.	TRBJ2-3	TRBV11-2	TRBD2	CASSLSGGVGNTQYF	TGTGCCAGCAGCCTTAGCGGGGGGGTGGGGAATACGCAGTATTTT
.	TRBJ1-2	TRBV11-2	TRBD1	CASSLDGRGLWGYTF	TGTGCCAGCAGCTTAGATGGCAGGGGGCTTTGGGGCTACACCTTC
.	TRBJ2-1	TRBV6-7	TRBD2	CASSYSNSGRNEQFF	TGTGCCAGCAGTTACTCGAATAGCGGGAGAAATGAGCAGTTCTTC
.	TRBJ2-7	TRBV6-6	TRBD1	CASSEWDRGQYEQYF	TGTGCCAGCTCCGAGTGGGACAGGGGGCAGTACGAGCAGTACTTC